These 30 T cell receptor beta chains came from one sample sequenced in a study of regulatory T cells in long-lasting Graves disease. The time point is: newly diagnosed GD, antithyroid drugs for less than 3 months. RNA isolated from PBMCs was used to make the TCR library. Building the TCR beta libraries relied on iRepertoire HTBI primers, and CDR3 regions underwent Arm-PCR. One entry per CDR3 protein, called by TCRdb with MiXCR from the multiplex PCR reads. The repertoire holds 200,000 to 300,000 distinct CDR3 sequences, with over 20% as singletons. Sequenced here: peripheral blood mononuclear cells (PBMCs), sampled at new diagnosis, from a patient treated with antithyroid drugs. All receptors come from a female donor with Graves disease.

This clonotype showed up many times. The genes are TRBV9 and TRBJ2-1; TRBD2 matches 8 bases. Germline V gene data show CDR1 as SGDLS and CDR2 as YYNGEE. Trimming removed 0 bases from V and 4 bases from J; junction bases left unmatched: 3. CDR3 length: 15 residues. The CDR3 DNA reads TGTGCCAGCAGCGTAGACGGGAGGGGGTACAATGAGCAGTTCTTC. As protein: CASSVDGRGYNEQFF. Drawing the rest from reference TRBV9 and TRBJ2-1, the complete variable domain is DSGVTQTPKHLITATGQRVTLRCSPRSGDLSVYWYQQSLDQGLQFLIQYYNGEERAKGNILERFSAQQFPDLHSELNLSSLELGDSALYFCASSVDGRGYNEQFFGPGTRLTVL.

Points on this clonotype: Germline is not matched at one junction end, which may reflect a read error. The chain has TRBV5-1 and TRBJ1-2; D perhaps matches TRBD1 (5 bases). From germline, CDR1 is SGHRS and CDR2 YFSETQ. The CDR3 is 13 amino acids. The CDR3 nucleotides read TGTGCCAGCAGCGGGGACTTCAACTATGGCTACACCTTC. This translates into CASSGDFNYGYTF.

The chain recombines TRBV27 with TRBJ2-4; 8 positions match TRBD1. J lost 3 bases, V lost 5 bases, and 18 bases had no gene match. CDR1 is MNHEY and CDR2 is SMNVEV in the germline V gene (reference sequence). The CDR3 runs to 19 residues. CDR3 bases: TGTGCCAGCAGTCATACCCCCCTCGACAGGGGAGGTGACAAAAACATTCAGTACTTC. Protein sequence: CASSHTPLDRGGDKNIQYF.

Note on this clonotype: Germline is not matched at one junction end, which may reflect a read error. The chain is built from TRBV6-1 and TRBJ2-7, with TRBD2 as a possible D gene (7 bases). This CDR3 is built from 15 residues. Germline CDR1 reads MNHNS; CDR2 reads SASEGT. This chain's CDR3 is CASRSRGGASHEQYF. CDR3 sequence (DNA): TGTGCCAGCAGGAGTAGGGGGGGCGCCTCCCACGAGCAGTACTTC.

The chain uses TRBV24-1 and TRBJ2-3; no firm D call. Germline-derived CDR1 and CDR2 are KGHDR and SFDVKD. Between the trimmed V and J ends, which lost 1 base and 2 bases, there was a span of 9 bases. This CDR3 has 15 residues. This CDR3 reads CATSDLASDTDTQYF. As DNA, the CDR3 is TGTGCCACCAGTGATTTAGCCTCAGACACAGATACGCAGTATTTT.

This clonotype has ten or more counts. The chain has TRBV4-1 and TRBJ2-7, with 9 bases identical to TRBD2. CDR1 is MGHRA, CDR2 YSYEKL, per germline. The V gene end was trimmed by 0 bases and the J gene end by 7 bases; junction bases not matched to a gene: 7. The CDR3 spans 15 residues. The CDR3 loop is CASSQERSGSGEQYF. CDR3 DNA sequence: TGCGCCAGCAGCCAAGAGCGTAGCGGGAGTGGTGAGCAGTACTTC.

This clonotype was found many times. The V gene is TRBV2, the J gene TRBJ1-4; D call uncertain. V was shortened by 3 bases and J by 6 bases, with 11 bases between the two germline ends. Germline CDR1 and CDR2: SNHLY and FYNNEI. The CDR3 loop spans 14 amino acids. CDR3 region: CASSELTPDEKLFF. CDR3 in DNA: TGTGCCAGCAGTGAGTTGACACCTGATGAAAAACTGTTTTTT.

This clonotype was recorded many times. The gene calls are TRBV2 and TRBJ1-6; 7 positions match TRBD1. The junction had 8 bases not matched to a gene; V was cut back by 11 bases and J by 7 bases. CDR1 and CDR2 from the germline V gene are SNHLY and FYNNEI. There are 13 residues in the CDR3. The CDR3 is CAGRDRENSPLHF. CDR3 nucleotide sequence: TGTGCCGGCCGGGACAGAGAAAATTCACCCCTCCACTTT.

The J gene is TRBJ2-7, the V gene TRBV28, with D perhaps TRBD2 (6 bases). The CDR3 has 14 residues. Germline V gene sequence: CDR1 MDHEN, CDR2 SYDVKM. Trimming shortened V by 5 bases and J by 2 bases, and 13 bases separated the two germline ends. CDR3 sequence reads: CASSAGTETYEQYF. The CDR3 nucleotides are TGTGCCAGCAGTGCGGGGACGGAGACCTACGAGCAGTACTTC.

In its sample, this clonotype was seen many times. V is TRBV5-6 and J is TRBJ1-5; possibly TRBD1 for D (5 bases). The CDR3 runs to 16 residues. V dropped 1 base and J dropped 0 bases, with 11 bases sitting between them. Germline CDR1 is SGHDT and CDR2 is YYEEEE. The CDR3 sequence is CASSLRTTYSNQPQHF. The CDR3 bases are TGTGCCAGCAGCTTGAGGACAACCTATAGCAATCAGCCCCAGCATTTT.

This clonotype came up many times. The chain is built from TRBV7-2 and TRBJ2-7, with D perhaps matching TRBD1 or TRBD2 (7 bases each). Germline assignment: CDR1 SGHTA and CDR2 FQGNSA. CDR3 length: 14 residues. Trimming removed 6 bases at V and 6 bases at J, with 18 bases between. CDR3 nucleotides: TGTGCCAGCAGGGGAGGGGGCTCGAGCGCCGAGCAGTACTTC. Its protein product is CASRGGGSSAEQYF.

This clonotype has a count of ten or more. The chain carries TRBV7-9 and TRBJ2-1; D is unresolved. This CDR3 contains 13 residues. The V end was cut by 7 bases, the J end by 9 bases, with 16 bases between. Germline CDR1 SEHNR, CDR2 FQNEAQ (reference sequence). The CDR3 bases are TGTGCCAGCAAACTATTAGTGTTCGGTGAGCAGTTCTTC. Protein sequence: CASKLLVFGEQFF. Drawing the rest from reference TRBV7-9 and TRBJ2-1, the complete variable domain is DTGVSQNPRHKITKRGQNVTFRCDPISEHNRLYWYRQTLGQGPEFLTYFQNEAQLEKSRLLSDRFSAERPKGSFSTLEIQRTEQGDSAMYLCASKLLVFGEQFFGPGTRLTVL.

The chain joins TRBV6-1 to TRBJ2-3; D call uncertain. Germline V CDR1 and CDR2: MNHNS, SASEGT. The CDR3 runs 13 residues. The germline V and J ends were trimmed by 2 bases and 2 bases, with 5 bases remaining between them. The CDR3: CASSERTTDTQYF. The CDR3 region has the DNA TGTGCCAGCAGTGAAAGGACCACAGATACGCAGTATTTT.

This clonotype was recorded many times. V gene TRBV19 combines with J gene TRBJ2-5; either TRBD1 or TRBD2 may fit D (5 bases each). V shed 5 bases and J shed 2 bases, with 15 bases lying between them. The CDR3 extends over 15 amino acids. CDR1 and CDR2 from the germline V gene are LNHDA and SQIVND (reference sequence). The CDR3 sequence: CASSPLGTDQETQYF. The CDR3 DNA reads TGTGCCAGTAGTCCACTCGGGACGGATCAAGAGACCCAGTACTTC.

This chain uses TRBV6-1 with TRBJ2-1; 9 nucleotides line up with TRBD2. J lost 2 bases, V lost 7 bases, and 6 bases had no gene match. This CDR3 comprises 15 residues. The V gene's germline CDR1 is MNHNS and CDR2 SASEGT. The DNA of the CDR3 is TGTGCCAGCACCGGGACTAGCTCCGCCTACAATGAGCAGTTCTTC. Amino acids: CASTGTSSAYNEQFF.

This clonotype was counted ten times or more. The chain links TRBV20-1 to TRBJ1-5, with a weak D call TRBD1 (6 bases). Germline V gene lookup returns CDR1 DFQATT and CDR2 SNEGSKA (reference sequence). With 3 bases removed from V and 6 bases from J, the gap between germline ends came to 15 bases. The CDR3 loop spans 14 amino acids. DNA for the CDR3: TGCAGTGCTAGCCCCGGACAGCTCTCTCAGCCCCAGCATTTT. Protein product: CSASPGQLSQPQHF.

This clonotype came up many times. The junction departs from the called germline gene at one end, perhaps through a read error. The rearrangement uses TRBV6-1 and TRBJ1-5; 10 bases match TRBD1. The CDR3 totals 16 residues. Germline assignment: CDR1 MNHNS and CDR2 SASEGT. In nucleotides, the CDR3 is TGTGCCAGCAGAGGTCCTCCGGGACAGGGGCAATCAGCCCCAGCATTT. It yields the protein CASRGPPGQGQSAPAF.

This clonotype was seen a few times. The chain has TRBV14 and TRBJ2-3; D possibly corresponds to TRBD2 (5 bases). CDR1 is SGHDN, CDR2 FVKESK, per germline. The CDR3 length is 14 residues. V lost 3 bases to trimming and J lost 5 bases, with 12 bases between them. DNA of the CDR3: TGTGCCAGCAGCCAGGTCGGCGGGCGAGATACGCAGTATTTT. Protein: CASSQVGGRDTQYF. The whole variable domain, remainder taken from reference TRBV14 and TRBJ2-3, is EAGVTQFPSHSVIEKGQTVTLRCDPISGHDNLYWYRRVMGKEIKFLLHFVKESKQDESGMPNNRFLAERTGGTYSTLKVQPAELEDSGVYFCASSQVGGRDTQYFGPGTRLTVL.

This clonotype has just a few counts. A read error may explain this, as a much larger clone is one base away. The rearrangement joins TRBV5-5 to TRBJ2-7, with TRBD1 matching over 11 bases. The germline V gene encodes CDR1 SGHKS and CDR2 YYEKEE (reference sequence). The CDR3 sequence is 16 residues long. With V trimmed by 4 bases and J by 6 bases, 12 bases remained unmatched. The CDR3 DNA reads as TGTGCCAGCAGCATCCGACCGGGACAGGGGGGTGCCGAGCAGTACTTC. This sequence encodes CASSIRPGQGGAEQYF.

This clonotype was detected a few times. V gene TRBV20-1 combines with J gene TRBJ2-5, with D perhaps matching TRBD1 or TRBD2 (5 bases each). CDR3 length: 14 amino acids. CDR1 and CDR2 (germline): DFQATT, SNEGSKA (reference sequence). V lost 1 base, J lost 3 bases, and 12 bases lay in between. The CDR3 nucleotides are TGCAGTGCTAGAGGAGGGATGGGGGAAGAGACCCAGTACTTC. Residues: CSARGGMGEETQYF.

As to this clonotype: A much larger clone lies one base from this, so it may be a read error. In this CDR3 the conserved last residue, phenylalanine or tryptophan, is missing, so a read error is likely. The rearrangement joins TRBV20-1 to TRBJ1-5; 9 bases agree with TRBD1. The junction had 4 bases not matched to a gene; V was cut back by 6 bases and J by 7 bases. The length of the CDR3 is 12 residues. Germline CDR1 is DFQATT and CDR2 is SNEGSKA (reference sequence). The chain's CDR3 is CSAKQGAQPQHS. The CDR3, as DNA: TGCAGTGCCAAACAGGGGGCCCAGCCCCAGCATTCT.

A remark on this clonotype: This may come from a read error, since a much larger clone is one base off. The chain links TRBV18 to TRBJ2-5; D unclear. The end of the DNA fits TRBJ2-1 better, so the J call may be wrong. Germline CDR1 reads KGHSH; CDR2 reads LQKENI. This CDR3 spans 12 amino acids. DNA of the CDR3: TGTGCCAGCTCACTCCCCCAAGAGACCCAGTTCTTC. Protein product: CASSLPQETQFF.

This chain links TRBV19 with TRBJ1-4; the D is unclear. The CDR3 is made up of 14 amino acids. The germline gives CDR1 LNHDA, CDR2 SQIVND (reference sequence). V was shortened by 1 base and J by 2 bases, with 5 bases between the two germline ends. The CDR3 bases are TGTGCCAGTAGTATAGGGGCGACTAATGAAAAACTGTTTTTT. The encoded protein is CASSIGATNEKLFF.

This clonotype was observed at least ten times. The chain has TRBV7-9 and TRBJ2-4, with 11 bases that match TRBD2. Germline V gene lookup returns CDR1 SEHNR and CDR2 FQNEAQ (reference sequence). The CDR3 runs to 20 residues. J gave up 0 bases and V 3 bases, and 13 bases lay outside the gene matches. This CDR3 reads CASSFFQASGRSRAKNIQYF. The CDR3 DNA reads TGTGCCAGCAGCTTTTTTCAAGCTAGCGGGAGGTCGCGAGCCAAAAACATTCAGTACTTC.

At least ten counts were recorded for this clonotype. The chain employs TRBV18 and TRBJ2-5; 11 nucleotides match TRBD1. J lost 2 bases, V lost 4 bases, and 3 bases had no gene match. The CDR3 spans 15 residues. The germline V gene encodes CDR1 KGHSH and CDR2 LQKENI. CDR3 residues: CASSRGTGGQETQYF. The CDR3 nucleotides read TGTGCCAGCTCACGCGGGACAGGGGGACAAGAGACCCAGTACTTC.

As regards this clonotype: A much larger clonotype is one base distant, so this may be a read error. Given the absence of the conserved phenylalanine or tryptophan at the CDR3 end, a read error is likely. The CDR3 DNA follows: TGTGCCAGCAGTGACAGGGCTAGTTCACCCCTCCACCTT. As protein: CASSDRASSPLHL. The chain joins TRBV28 to TRBJ1-6; 7 bases are a match to TRBD1. V shed 5 bases and J 9 bases; nucleotides not matched to a gene: 4. The CDR3 runs to 13 residues. Looked up from germline, CDR1 is MDHEN and CDR2 is SYDVKM.

A note on this clonotype: This may be a read error: a much more frequent sequence differs by one nucleotide. The V gene is TRBV28, the J gene TRBJ2-2; no reliable D call. This CDR3 is built from 14 residues. The germline gives CDR1 MDHEN, CDR2 SYDVKM. This CDR3 reads CPSNGHPNTGELFF. Here the CDR3 DNA reads TGTCCCAGCAATGGGCACCCGAACACCGGGGAGCTGTTTTTT.

The chain uses TRBV19 and TRBJ2-6; possibly TRBD2 for D (6 bases). CDR1 and CDR2 from the germline V gene are LNHDA and SQIVND (reference sequence). This CDR3 comprises 17 residues. The V end was cut by 2 bases, the J end by 0 bases, with 11 bases between. The CDR3 spells CASSIRRDRSGANVLTF. Here the CDR3 DNA reads TGTGCCAGTAGTATAAGGAGGGACCGCTCTGGGGCCAACGTCCTGACTTTC. Full variable domain (outside the CDR3, taken from reference TRBV19 and TRBJ2-6): DGGITQSPKYLFRKEGQNVTLSCEQNLNHDAMYWYRQDPGQGLRLIYYSQIVNDFQKGDIAEGYSVSREKKESFPLTVTSAQKNPTAFYLCASSIRRDRSGANVLTFGAGSRLTVL.

This clonotype was counted between two and nine times. This chain joins TRBV9 and TRBJ2-7; TRBD2 aligns across 9 bases. V lost 0 bases and J lost 5; bases outside the gene matches: 9. Germline V lookup: CDR1 SGDLS, CDR2 YYNGEE. The length of the CDR3 is 16 residues. CDR3 in DNA: TGTGCCAGCAGCGTAGCCATTAGCGGGAGTTTCGACGAGCAGTACTTC. This encodes CASSVAISGSFDEQYF.

In this sample, this clonotype turned up many times. V and J are TRBV20-1 and TRBJ1-1; a weak D match, TRBD1 (6 bases). This CDR3 region has 14 residues. Per germline, CDR1 DFQATT and CDR2 SNEGSKA (reference sequence). V was clipped by 6 bases and J by 1 base, with 15 bases between them. CDR3 DNA sequence: TGCAGTGCAAAGAACAGGGACGGGAACACTGAAGCTTTCTTT. It is translated as CSAKNRDGNTEAFF.